The source of this T cell receptor beta chain is a study of shared clonotypes between healthy human individuals. For the study at large: Participating donors consisted of a couple of women and a few men aged 18 to 49. CD4 naive cells filled three plates per donor, CD4 memory three, CD8 naive two and CD8 memory one. Study-wide findings and caveats: Naive CD4 clonotype sharing across several donors was 4% to 5.5%. Across subsets, estimated richness was generally greater for naive than for memory populations.

V gave up 2 bases and J gave up 5 bases, with 7 bases separating them. From germline, CDR1 is KGHSH and CDR2 LQKENI. The CDR3 is 12 amino acids. TCRdb's table, derived via immunoSEQ multiplex PCR, lists solely in-frame clones and lacks some. The sample yields around 2.1 million clones, under 97% seen once. A remark on this clone: Its antigen is not identified. Other DNA sequences in the sample encode the same CDR3.

Sequencing input: naive CD4+ T cells sorted from blood. The subset was: CD45RA+ positively selected. The V and J genes are TRBV18 and TRBJ2-7; tentatively, D is TRBD1 or TRBD2 (5 bases each). The receptor was derived from a young man in good health. CDR3 residues: CASSPGGDEQYF. DNA for the CDR3: TGTGCCAGCTCACCAGGGGGTGACGAGCAGTACTTC.